Below are 11 T cell receptor beta chains sequenced from a single sample in a study of blood T cell repertoires in COVID-19. TCRdb's table, derived via immunoSEQ multiplex PCR, lists solely in-frame clones and lacks some. The sample lists around 170,000 clones, about 89% occurring once. Material for sequencing was peripheral blood. All receptors derive from a man aged 60 to 75 with acute or convalescent COVID-19.

The chain links TRBV5-1 to TRBJ1-1; maybe TRBD1 (5 bases). Germline V lookup: CDR1 SGHRS, CDR2 YFSETQ. The length of the CDR3 is 14 residues. With 4 bases removed from V and 2 bases from J, the gap between germline ends came to 12 bases. The CDR3 DNA reads TGCGCCAGCAGCCCTATGACAGCCAACACTGAAGCTTTCTTT. It is translated as CASSPMTANTEAFF. The variable domain in full, with the rest retrieved from reference TRBV5-1 and TRBJ1-1, is KAGVTQTPRYLIKTRGQQVTLSCSPISGHRSVSWYQQTPGQGLQFLFEYFSETQRNKGNFPGRFSGRQFSNSRSEMNVSTLELGDSALYLCASSPMTANTEAFFGQGTRLTVV.

This rearrangement joins TRBV18 to TRBJ1-1; 8 bases are a match to TRBD1. Germline V gives CDR1 KGHSH, CDR2 LQKENI. The V and J ends lost 4 bases and 10 bases, in that order; junction bases with no gene match: 14. CDR3 length equals 15 residues. The CDR3 nucleotides read TGTGCCAGCTCACTAGGCGACAGGGGAGATTTGGTAGCTTTCTTT. Amino acids: CASSLGDRGDLVAFF.

V is TRBV7-8 and J is TRBJ1-2; 8 bases align to TRBD1. Germline values: CDR1 SGHVS, CDR2 FQNEAQ. The CDR3 covers 14 residues. V shed 3 bases and J 8 bases; nucleotides not matched to a gene: 8. The CDR3: CASSFQGAARGYTF. The DNA of the CDR3 is TGTGCCAGCAGCTTCCAGGGGGCCGCGCGGGGCTACACCTTC.

The chain joins TRBV19 to TRBJ2-1, with TRBD1 matching over 7 bases. Looked up from germline, CDR1 is LNHDA and CDR2 is SQIVND (reference sequence). V was pared by 4 bases and J by 9 bases, with 9 bases of the junction left unmatched. CDR3 length: 14 amino acids. Written as DNA, the CDR3 is TGTGCCAGTAGTACCCTACAGGGGTCGGCTGAGCAGTTCTTC. Its protein product is CASSTLQGSAEQFF.

This clone appeared a few times. V is TRBV12-3 or TRBV12-4 and J is TRBJ1-4; D perhaps matches TRBD1 (5 bases). The CDR3 is made up of 13 amino acids. V was clipped by 5 bases and J by 1 base, with 5 bases between them. The CDR3 DNA sequence: TGTGCCAGCAGTCAGGGAACTAATGAAAAACTGTTTTTT. Protein product: CASSQGTNEKLFF.

The chain has TRBV6-6 and TRBJ2-3; no firm D call. Germline V lookup: CDR1 MNHNY, CDR2 SVGAGI (reference sequence). Trimming left V 5 bases short and J 0 bases short, with 9 bases between. The length of the CDR3 is 14 residues. Written as DNA, the CDR3 is TGTGCCAGCAGTGAGCGACGGAGCACAGATACGCAGTATTTT. Its translation is CASSERRSTDTQYF.

J is TRBJ1-5 and V is TRBV6-5; 9 nucleotides match TRBD1. This CDR3 has 14 amino acids. Trimming removed 6 bases from V and 7 bases from J; junction bases left unmatched: 7. Germline CDR1 reads MNHEY; CDR2 reads SVGAGI. CDR3 coding DNA: TGTGCCAGCAGACCGGACAGGGGAGGGCAGCCCCAGCATTTT. Protein sequence: CASRPDRGGQPQHF.

The CDR3 nucleotides are TGCGCCAGCAGCAGGACTAGCGGGGGGGTAATTAGCACAGATACGCAGTATTTT. Its protein is CASSRTSGGVISTDTQYF. The rearrangement uses TRBV5-1 and TRBJ2-3; 15 positions match TRBD2. J was trimmed by 0 bases and V by 4 bases; bases with no gene match: 6. This CDR3 spans 18 amino acids. Germline V gives CDR1 SGHRS, CDR2 YFSETQ.

The table lists this clone with a count of one. V usage is TRBV9 and J usage is TRBJ1-5; 10 bases are a match to TRBD1. V lost 3 bases to trimming and J lost 6 bases; unmatched junction nucleotides: 6. Germline V gene lookup returns CDR1 SGDLS and CDR2 YYNGEE. The CDR3 has 15 residues. CDR3 DNA sequence: TGTGCCAGCAGCGAGGGACAGGGGATGGGTCAGCCCCAGCATTTT. Translated, it gives CASSEGQGMGQPQHF.

In this sample, this clone turned up once. In nucleotides, the CDR3 is TGTGCCAGTAGTACTATCAACAGAAATCAGCCCCAGCATTTT. Amino acid sequence: CASSTINRNQPQHF. The rearrangement joins TRBV19 to TRBJ1-5; no definite D call. The V end lost 4 bases, the J end lost 4 bases, and 11 bases lay between the germline ends. The germline V gene encodes CDR1 LNHDA and CDR2 SQIVND (reference sequence). This CDR3 contains 14 residues.

This clone was seen a handful of times. V is TRBV5-1 and J is TRBJ1-6; 8 bases agree with TRBD1. Trimming took 2 bases from V and 9 from J; bases not matched to a gene: 10. The CDR3 has 16 amino acids. Looked up from germline, CDR1 is SGHRS and CDR2 is YFSETQ. The CDR3 sequence is CASSFGMTGAGSPLHF. CDR3 DNA sequence: TGCGCCAGCAGCTTCGGTATGACAGGGGCGGGTTCACCCCTCCACTTT.